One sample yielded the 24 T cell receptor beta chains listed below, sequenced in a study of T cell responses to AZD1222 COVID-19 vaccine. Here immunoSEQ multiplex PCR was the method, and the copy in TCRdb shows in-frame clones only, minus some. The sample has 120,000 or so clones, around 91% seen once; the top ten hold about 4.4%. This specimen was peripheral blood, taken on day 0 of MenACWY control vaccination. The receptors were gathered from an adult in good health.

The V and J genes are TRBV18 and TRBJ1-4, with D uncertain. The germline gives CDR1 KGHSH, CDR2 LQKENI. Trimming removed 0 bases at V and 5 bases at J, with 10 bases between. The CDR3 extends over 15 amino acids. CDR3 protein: CASSPPGGANEKLFF. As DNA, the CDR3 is TGTGCCAGCTCACCACCGGGAGGTGCGAATGAAAAACTGTTTTTT.

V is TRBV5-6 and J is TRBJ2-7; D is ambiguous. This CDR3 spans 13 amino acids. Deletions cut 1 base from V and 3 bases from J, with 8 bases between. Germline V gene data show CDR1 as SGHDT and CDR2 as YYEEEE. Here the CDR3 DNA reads TGTGCCAGCAGCTTGTGGCGCGGCTACGAGCAGTACTTC. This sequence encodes CASSLWRGYEQYF.

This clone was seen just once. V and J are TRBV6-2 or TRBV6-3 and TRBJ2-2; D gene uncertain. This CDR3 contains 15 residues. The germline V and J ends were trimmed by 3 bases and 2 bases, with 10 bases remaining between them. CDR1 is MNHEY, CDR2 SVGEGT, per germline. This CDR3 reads CASSYRLTNTGELFF. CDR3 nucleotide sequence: TGTGCCAGCAGTTATCGCCTCACAAACACCGGGGAGCTGTTTTTT.

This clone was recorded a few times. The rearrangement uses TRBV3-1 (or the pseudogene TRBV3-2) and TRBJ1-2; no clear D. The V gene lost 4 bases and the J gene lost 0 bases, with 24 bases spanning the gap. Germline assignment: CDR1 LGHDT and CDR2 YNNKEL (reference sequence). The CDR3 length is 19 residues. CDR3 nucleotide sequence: TGTGCCAGCAGCCCTAGTCATGGGGTATCATCTAGAGCTAACTATGGCTACACCTTC. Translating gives CASSPSHGVSSRANYGYTF.

CDR3 in amino acids: CASSQDFLANGACYEQYV. CDR3 coding DNA: TGCGCCAGCAGCCAAGATTTTTTGGCCAACGGGGCTTGCTACGAGCAGTACGTC. V usage is TRBV4-3 and J usage is TRBJ2-7, with D perhaps TRBD1 or TRBD2 (5 bases each). The CDR3 is made up of 18 amino acids. Germline assignment: CDR1 LGHNA and CDR2 YSLEER. Trimming cost V 0 bases and J 3 bases, with 21 bases left between them.

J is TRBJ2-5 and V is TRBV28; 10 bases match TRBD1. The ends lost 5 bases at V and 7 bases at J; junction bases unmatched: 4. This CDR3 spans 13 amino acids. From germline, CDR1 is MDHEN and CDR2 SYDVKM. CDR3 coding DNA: TGTGCCAGCAGTCCGGGACAGGGGCGGACCCAGTACTTC. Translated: CASSPGQGRTQYF.

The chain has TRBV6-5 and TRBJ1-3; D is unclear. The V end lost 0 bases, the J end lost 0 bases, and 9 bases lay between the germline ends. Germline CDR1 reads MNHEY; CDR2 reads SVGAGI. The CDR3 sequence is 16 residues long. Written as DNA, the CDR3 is TGTGCCAGCAGTTACTCGCCCGGGGACTCTGGAAACACCATATATTTT. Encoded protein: CASSYSPGDSGNTIYF.

As DNA, the CDR3 is TGTGCCAGCAGCAGGGGACAGAACAATCAGCCCCAGCATTTT. It translates to CASSRGQNNQPQHF. This chain links TRBV2 with TRBJ1-5; TRBD1 matches at 7 bases. Trimming cost V 6 bases and J 3 bases; bases outside gene matches: 5. This CDR3 region has 14 residues. The V gene's germline CDR1 is SNHLY and CDR2 FYNNEI.

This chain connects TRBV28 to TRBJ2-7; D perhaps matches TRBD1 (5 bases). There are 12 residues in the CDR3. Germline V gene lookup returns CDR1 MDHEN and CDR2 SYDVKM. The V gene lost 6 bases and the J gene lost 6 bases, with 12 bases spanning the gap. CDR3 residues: CASSWGWGEQYV. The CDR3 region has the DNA TGTGCCAGCAGCTGGGGCTGGGGCGAGCAGTACGTC.

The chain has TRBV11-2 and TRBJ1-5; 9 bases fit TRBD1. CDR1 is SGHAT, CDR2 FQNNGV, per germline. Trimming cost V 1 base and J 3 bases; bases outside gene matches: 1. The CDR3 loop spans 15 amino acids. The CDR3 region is CASSLGDRVNQPQHF. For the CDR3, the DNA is TGTGCCAGCAGCTTAGGGGACAGGGTCAATCAGCCCCAGCATTTT. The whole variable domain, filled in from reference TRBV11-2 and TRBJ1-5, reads EAGVAQSPRYKIIEKRQSVAFWCNPISGHATLYWYQQILGQGPKLLIQFQNNGVVDDSQLPKDRFSAERLKGVDSTLKIQPAKLEDSAVYLCASSLGDRVNQPQHFGDGTRLSIL.

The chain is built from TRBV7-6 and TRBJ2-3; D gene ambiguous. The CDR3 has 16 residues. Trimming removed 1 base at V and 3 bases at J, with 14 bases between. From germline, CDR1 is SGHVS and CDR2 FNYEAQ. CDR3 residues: CASSLGGLDGTDTQYF. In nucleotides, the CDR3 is TGTGCCAGCAGCTTAGGGGGATTGGACGGAACAGATACGCAGTATTTT.

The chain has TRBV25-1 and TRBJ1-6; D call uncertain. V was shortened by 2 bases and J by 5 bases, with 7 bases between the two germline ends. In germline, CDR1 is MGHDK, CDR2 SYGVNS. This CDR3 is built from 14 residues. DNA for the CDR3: TGTGCCAGCAGTGAAATTGGGGATAATTCACCCCTCCACTTT. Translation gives CASSEIGDNSPLHF. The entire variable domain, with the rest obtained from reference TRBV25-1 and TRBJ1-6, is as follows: EADIYQTPRYLVIGTGKKITLECSQTMGHDKMYWYQQDPGMELHLIHYSYGVNSTEKGDLSSESTVSRIRTEHFPLTLESARPSHTSQYLCASSEIGDNSPLHFGNGTRLTVT.

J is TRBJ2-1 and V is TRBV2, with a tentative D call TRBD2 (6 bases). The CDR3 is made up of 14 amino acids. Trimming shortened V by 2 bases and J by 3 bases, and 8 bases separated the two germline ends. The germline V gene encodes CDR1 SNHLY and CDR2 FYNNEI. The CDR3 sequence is CASSERRDYNEQFF. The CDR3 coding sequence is TGTGCCAGCAGTGAACGGAGGGACTACAATGAGCAGTTCTTC.

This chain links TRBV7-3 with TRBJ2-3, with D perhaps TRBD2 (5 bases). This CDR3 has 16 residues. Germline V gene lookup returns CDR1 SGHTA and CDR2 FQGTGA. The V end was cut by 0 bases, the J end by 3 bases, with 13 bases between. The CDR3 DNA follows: TGTGCCAGCAGCTTAACGGGTGGAGGTAGAACAGATACGCAGTATTTT. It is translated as CASSLTGGGRTDTQYF.

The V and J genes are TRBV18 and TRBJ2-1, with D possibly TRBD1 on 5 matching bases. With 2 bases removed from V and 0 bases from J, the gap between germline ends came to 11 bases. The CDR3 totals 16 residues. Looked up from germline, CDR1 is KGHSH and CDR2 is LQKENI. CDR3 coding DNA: TGTGCCAGCTCACCAAATACAGGAAGCTCCTACAATGAGCAGTTCTTC. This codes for CASSPNTGSSYNEQFF.

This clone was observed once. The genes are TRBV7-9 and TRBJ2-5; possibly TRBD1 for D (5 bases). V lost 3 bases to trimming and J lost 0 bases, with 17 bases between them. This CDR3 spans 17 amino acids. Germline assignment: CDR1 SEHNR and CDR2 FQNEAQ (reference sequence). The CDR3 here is CASSFLPLSTDQETQYF. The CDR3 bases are TGTGCCAGCAGCTTCCTCCCGTTATCGACAGACCAAGAGACCCAGTACTTC. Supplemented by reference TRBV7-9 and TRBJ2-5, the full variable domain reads DTGVSQNPRHKITKRGQNVTFRCDPISEHNRLYWYRQTLGQGPEFLTYFQNEAQLEKSRLLSDRFSAERPKGSFSTLEIQRTEQGDSAMYLCASSFLPLSTDQETQYFGPGTRLLVL.

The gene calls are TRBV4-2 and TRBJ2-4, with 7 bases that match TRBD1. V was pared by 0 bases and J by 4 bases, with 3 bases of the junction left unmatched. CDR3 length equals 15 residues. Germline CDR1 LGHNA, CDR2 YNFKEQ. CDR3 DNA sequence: TGTGCCAGCAGCCAAGATCTGACAGGGAAAAACATTCAGTACTTC. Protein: CASSQDLTGKNIQYF.

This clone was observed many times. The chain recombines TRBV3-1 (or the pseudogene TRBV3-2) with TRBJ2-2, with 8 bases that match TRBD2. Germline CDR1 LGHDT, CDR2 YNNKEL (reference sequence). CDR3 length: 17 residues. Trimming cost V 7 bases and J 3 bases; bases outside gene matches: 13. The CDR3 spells CASNPGVISGDTGELFF. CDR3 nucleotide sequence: TGTGCCAGCAACCCGGGGGTGATTAGCGGGGACACCGGGGAGCTGTTTTTT.

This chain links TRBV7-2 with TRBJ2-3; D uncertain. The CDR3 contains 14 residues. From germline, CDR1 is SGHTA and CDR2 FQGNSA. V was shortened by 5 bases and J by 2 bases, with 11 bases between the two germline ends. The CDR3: CASSVGSSTDTQYF. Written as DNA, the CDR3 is TGTGCCAGCAGCGTCGGGTCTTCCACAGATACGCAGTATTTT.

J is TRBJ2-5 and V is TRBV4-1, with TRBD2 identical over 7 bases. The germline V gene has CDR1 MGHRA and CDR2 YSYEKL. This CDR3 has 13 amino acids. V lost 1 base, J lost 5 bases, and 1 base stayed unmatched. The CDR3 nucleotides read TGCGCCAGCAGCCAAGCCGGGGGGGAGACCCAGTACTTC. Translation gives CASSQAGGETQYF.

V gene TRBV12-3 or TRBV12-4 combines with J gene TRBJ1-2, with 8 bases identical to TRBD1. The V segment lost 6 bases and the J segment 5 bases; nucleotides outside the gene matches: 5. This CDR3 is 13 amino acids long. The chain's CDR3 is CASRQGARYGYTF. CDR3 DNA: TGTGCCAGCAGGCAGGGGGCGCGTTATGGCTACACCTTC.

The CDR3 protein is CASSYLHADQPQHF. The CDR3 nucleotides are TGTGCCAGCAGTTACCTTCACGCCGATCAGCCCCAGCATTTT. The chain links TRBV6-2 or TRBV6-3 to TRBJ1-5; D not certain. Germline loops: CDR1 MNHEY, CDR2 SVGEGT. V was cut by 2 bases and J by 5 bases, with 10 bases left in between. There are 14 residues in the CDR3.

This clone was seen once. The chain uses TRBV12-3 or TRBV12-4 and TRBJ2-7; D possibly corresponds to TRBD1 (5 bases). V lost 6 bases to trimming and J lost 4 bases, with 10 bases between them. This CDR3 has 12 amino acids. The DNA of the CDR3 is TGTGCCAGCAGACACAACAGGTACGAGCAGTACTTC. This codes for CASRHNRYEQYF.

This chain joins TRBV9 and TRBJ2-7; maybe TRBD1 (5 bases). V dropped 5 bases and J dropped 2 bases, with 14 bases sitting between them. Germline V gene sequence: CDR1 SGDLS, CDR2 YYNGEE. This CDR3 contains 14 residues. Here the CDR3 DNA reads TGTGCCAGCAGTTCCTTAGGGGCAACCTACGAGCAGTACTTC. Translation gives CASSSLGATYEQYF.